One sample yielded the 20 T cell receptor beta chains listed below, sequenced in a study of blood T cell repertoires in COVID-19. Sequencing was performed with immunoSEQ multiplex PCR; in TCRdb, only in-frame clones are kept and a portion is missing. The data hold hundreds of thousands of clones, with around 82% observed a single time. Sequenced input: peripheral blood. The receptor set was obtained from a woman aged 70-85 years with acute or convalescent COVID-19.

This clone has at least ten counts. J is TRBJ2-5 and V is TRBV6-2 or TRBV6-3; tentatively, D is TRBD1 (5 bases). Germline-derived CDR1 and CDR2 are MNHEY and SVGEGT. The CDR3 has 16 residues. V lost 0 bases to trimming and J lost 5 bases, with 16 bases between them. The CDR3 loop reads CASSYSAGFTGETQYF. DNA for the CDR3: TGTGCCAGCAGTTACTCGGCAGGGTTCACTGGGGAGACCCAGTACTTC.

This clone was detected only once. CDR3 DNA: TGTGCCAGCAGTAGGGACAGGACAAACACCGGGGAGCTGTTTTTT. Translation gives CASSRDRTNTGELFF. This chain joins TRBV6-4 and TRBJ2-2; 8 bases line up with TRBD1. CDR3 length: 15 amino acids. From germline, CDR1 is MRHNA and CDR2 SNTAGT. The J segment lost 2 bases and the V segment lost 5 bases, leaving 4 bases of the junction unmatched.

This clone was recorded a few times. V gene TRBV4-1 combines with J gene TRBJ1-5, with D hard to call. Trimming cost V 0 bases and J 3 bases, with 12 bases left between them. Germline V lookup: CDR1 MGHRA, CDR2 YSYEKL. CDR3 length: 16 amino acids. Here the CDR3 reads CASSQENSGYNQPQHF. DNA for the CDR3: TGCGCCAGCAGCCAAGAGAATTCGGGATACAATCAGCCCCAGCATTTT.

This clone was detected only a few times. The chain employs TRBV28 and TRBJ1-5, with 9 bases identical to TRBD1. The CDR3 is 19 residues long. With V trimmed by 1 base and J by 4 bases, 14 bases remained unmatched. Germline loops: CDR1 MDHEN, CDR2 SYDVKM. The CDR3: CASSLYGQGRGGLNQPQHF. The DNA for the CDR3 is TGTGCCAGCAGTTTATACGGACAGGGGAGAGGGGGTTTAAATCAGCCCCAGCATTTT. The full variable domain, its missing parts supplied by reference TRBV28 and TRBJ1-5, is DVKVTQSSRYLVKRTGEKVFLECVQDMDHENMFWYRQDPGLGLRLIYFSYDVKMKEKGDIPEGYSVSREKKERFSLILESASTNQTSMYLCASSLYGQGRGGLNQPQHFGDGTRLSIL.

This chain joins TRBV18 and TRBJ1-2; 7 positions agree with TRBD1. Germline CDR1 KGHSH, CDR2 LQKENI. The CDR3 is made up of 14 amino acids. V lost 3 bases, J lost 7 bases, and 8 bases stayed unmatched. Here the CDR3 reads CASSPTTGTSGYTF. The CDR3 nucleotides read TGTGCCAGCTCACCTACGACAGGGACATCTGGCTACACCTTC.

CDR3 coding DNA: TGTGCCAGCAGTTTAGGGGGAGGGGATGCTCCCTACGAGCAGTACTTC. The encoded protein is CASSLGGGDAPYEQYF. The chain employs TRBV27 and TRBJ2-7; 7 bases are a match to TRBD2. In germline, CDR1 is MNHEY, CDR2 SMNVEV (reference sequence). The CDR3 is 16 residues long. Germline trimming cut 2 bases from V and 2 bases from J; bases unmatched to any gene: 9.

The chain recombines TRBV5-4 with TRBJ2-7; 8 bases match TRBD1. CDR3 size: 15 residues. The V segment lost 0 bases and the J segment 7 bases; nucleotides outside the gene matches: 9. From germline, CDR1 is SGHNT and CDR2 YYREEE (reference sequence). CDR3 loop: CASSLAPTGAKEQYF. CDR3 nucleotides: TGTGCCAGCAGCTTGGCTCCGACAGGGGCAAAAGAGCAGTACTTC.

J is TRBJ1-1 and V is TRBV6-2 or TRBV6-3; D is perhaps TRBD1 (5 bases). Germline V lookup: CDR1 MNHEY, CDR2 SVGEGT. Between the trimmed V and J ends, which lost 0 bases and 2 bases, there was a span of 16 bases. The CDR3 consists of 17 residues. The CDR3 sequence: CASSYSMRGIRNTEAFF. CDR3 coding DNA: TGTGCCAGCAGTTACTCGATGCGGGGGATTAGAAACACTGAAGCTTTCTTT.

In this sample, this clone turned up once. The V call is TRBV6-2 or TRBV6-3, the J call TRBJ2-1, with 12 bases aligning to TRBD2. The CDR3 length is 17 residues. In germline, CDR1 is MNHEY, CDR2 SVGEGT. Losses at the gene ends were 2 bases for V and 1 base for J; bases not matched to a gene: 3. The CDR3 DNA follows: TGTGCCAGCAGTTACCCCCTAGCGGGGGGGTCCTACAATGAGCAGTTCTTC. Amino acids: CASSYPLAGGSYNEQFF.

V and J are TRBV5-6 and TRBJ1-1; D unresolved. Germline V gene lookup returns CDR1 SGHDT and CDR2 YYEEEE. This CDR3 contains 15 residues. V lost 4 bases to trimming and J lost 2 bases, with 15 bases between them. The CDR3 bases are TGTGCCAGCAGCGCGGGCGGATTGTACAACACTGAAGCTTTCTTT. Its translation is CASSAGGLYNTEAFF.

The chain joins TRBV7-2 to TRBJ2-2; D might be TRBD1 (5 bases). The V gene lost 2 bases and the J gene lost 8 bases, with 15 bases spanning the gap. The CDR3 has 15 amino acids. CDR1 and CDR2 from the germline V gene are SGHTA and FQGNSA. CDR3 in DNA: TGTGCCAGCAGCTTAAGGGGCAGGGTTGGAGGGGAGCTGTTTTTT. This translates into CASSLRGRVGGELFF.

The CDR3 sequence is CASPGLGVHEQYF. The CDR3 DNA sequence: TGTGCCAGCCCTGGATTGGGCGTCCACGAGCAGTACTTC. V gene TRBV6-5 combines with J gene TRBJ2-7; D is unresolved. This CDR3 contains 13 residues. V was shortened by 8 bases and J by 5 bases, with 16 bases between the two germline ends. Germline V lookup: CDR1 MNHEY, CDR2 SVGAGI.

The chain links TRBV7-9 to TRBJ1-6, with 9 positions matching TRBD1. CDR1 and CDR2 from the germline V gene are SEHNR and FQNEAQ (reference sequence). The CDR3 consists of 14 residues. Trimming removed 3 bases from V and 8 bases from J; junction bases left unmatched: 2. Here the CDR3 DNA reads TGTGCCAGCAGCTTGGGGACAGGGCATTCACCCCTCCACTTT. Amino acid sequence: CASSLGTGHSPLHF.

The chain couples TRBV7-9 to TRBJ1-1, with D perhaps matching TRBD1 (6 bases). The V gene lost 5 bases and the J gene lost 1 base, with 14 bases spanning the gap. CDR3 length: 15 amino acids. Germline lookup yields CDR1 SEHNR and CDR2 FQNEAQ (reference sequence). CDR3 DNA: TGTGCCAGCAGCGTCCTAGGGGGAAAGAACACTGAAGCTTTCTTT. Residues: CASSVLGGKNTEAFF. Combining the CDR3 with reference TRBV7-9 and TRBJ1-1 gives the whole variable domain DTGVSQNPRHKITKRGQNVTFRCDPISEHNRLYWYRQTLGQGPEFLTYFQNEAQLEKSRLLSDRFSAERPKGSFSTLEIQRTEQGDSAMYLCASSVLGGKNTEAFFGQGTRLTVV.

This chain uses TRBV5-1 with TRBJ1-5; no reliable D call. The germline CDR1 and CDR2 sequences are SGHRS and YFSETQ. Between the trimmed V and J ends, which lost 1 base and 4 bases, there was a span of 12 bases. The CDR3 has 15 amino acids. The CDR3 spells CASSLSPSENQPQHF. DNA of the CDR3: TGCGCCAGCAGCTTGAGTCCTTCGGAGAATCAGCCCCAGCATTTT.

The chain recombines TRBV9 with TRBJ1-3, with a possible D match to TRBD1 (5 bases). The CDR3 spans 15 residues. Trimming removed 4 bases at V and 0 bases at J, with 11 bases between. Germline V gene lookup returns CDR1 SGDLS and CDR2 YYNGEE. CDR3 coding DNA: TGTGCCAGCAGCTTCAGGGCCCTCTCTGGAAACACCATATATTTT. As protein: CASSFRALSGNTIYF.

A few counts support this clone. The CDR3 sequence: CASSSWTDSAQETQYF. In DNA form, the CDR3 reads TGTGCCAGCAGCAGTTGGACAGATTCCGCCCAAGAGACCCAGTACTTC. The chain uses TRBV5-6 and TRBJ2-5; a weak D match, TRBD1 (6 bases). This CDR3 comprises 16 residues. Trimming removed 4 bases at V and 1 base at J, with 17 bases between. Germline lookup yields CDR1 SGHDT and CDR2 YYEEEE.

The gene calls are TRBV3-1 (or the pseudogene TRBV3-2) and TRBJ1-3; unclear D gene. V lost 0 bases and J 2 bases, leaving 8 bases between the germline ends. Per the germline V gene, CDR1 is LGHDT and CDR2 is YNNKEL (reference sequence). The CDR3 has 15 amino acids. CDR3 nucleotide sequence: TGTGCCAGCAGCCAAGATTTCCTTACTGGAAACACCATATATTTT. This encodes CASSQDFLTGNTIYF.

This sequence joins TRBV28 and TRBJ2-5, with TRBD2 matching over 7 bases. The CDR3 runs 14 residues. Unmatched junction bases numbered 12, after V lost 4 bases and J lost 10 bases. Per germline, CDR1 MDHEN and CDR2 SYDVKM. The CDR3 loop is CASSWSGANGDQYF. CDR3 DNA sequence: TGTGCCAGCAGTTGGAGCGGGGCAAACGGGGACCAGTACTTC.

V is TRBV27 and J is TRBJ1-3, with TRBD1 identical over 8 bases. Germline CDR1 MNHEY, CDR2 SMNVEV (reference sequence). CDR3 length: 14 amino acids. The junction had 4 bases not matched to a gene; V was cut back by 6 bases and J by 3 bases. This CDR3 is CASSRGHRGNTIYF. The CDR3 nucleotides read TGTGCCAGCAGCAGGGGGCATCGTGGAAACACCATATATTTT.